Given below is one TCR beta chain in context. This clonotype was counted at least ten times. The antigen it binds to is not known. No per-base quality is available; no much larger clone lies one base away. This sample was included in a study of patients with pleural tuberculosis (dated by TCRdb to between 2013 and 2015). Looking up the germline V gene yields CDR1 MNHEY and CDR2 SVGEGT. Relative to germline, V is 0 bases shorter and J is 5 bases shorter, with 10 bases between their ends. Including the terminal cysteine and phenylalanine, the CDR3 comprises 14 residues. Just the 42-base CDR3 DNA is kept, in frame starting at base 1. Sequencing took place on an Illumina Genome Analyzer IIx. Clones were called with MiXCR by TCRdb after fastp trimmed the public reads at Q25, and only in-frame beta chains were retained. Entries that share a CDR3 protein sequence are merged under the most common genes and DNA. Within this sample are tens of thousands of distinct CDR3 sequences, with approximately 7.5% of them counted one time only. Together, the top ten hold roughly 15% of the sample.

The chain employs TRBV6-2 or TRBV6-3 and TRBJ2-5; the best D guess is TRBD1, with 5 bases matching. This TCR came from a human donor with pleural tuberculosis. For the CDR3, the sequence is CASSYSSGRETQYF. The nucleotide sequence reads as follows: TGTGCCAGCAGTTACTCGTCAGGGCGGGAGACCCAGTACTTC.